The 19 T cell receptor beta chains below were found in one sample sequenced in a study of spatial heterogeneity in lung cancer. TCRdb reanalysed the 5' RACE reads using MiXCR and keeps one entry per CDR3 protein. This sample has around 63,000 distinct CDR3 sequences, with approximately 8.9% found just once. Time point in this sample: sample taken at primary tumor resection. Tumor, nontumor lung or frozen PBMC supplied whole RNA that was sequenced unsorted. Here the sequenced sample was PBMCs, taken at surgery. These receptors all come from a female donor with early-stage non-small cell lung cancer.

In its sample, this clonotype was seen a few times. This chain connects TRBV12-3 or TRBV12-4 to TRBJ1-2, with D possibly being TRBD1 (6 bases). Trimming left V 6 bases short and J 2 bases short, with 10 bases between. The CDR3 is 13 amino acids. CDR3 nucleotide sequence: TGTGCCAGCAGCACCGGGACAAACTATGGCTACACCTTC. Amino acids: CASSTGTNYGYTF.

V gene TRBV7-2 combines with J gene TRBJ2-3; 10 positions agree with TRBD2. This CDR3 region has 15 residues. V was clipped by 3 bases and J by 6 bases; unmatched bases: 6. Germline CDR1 reads SGHTA; CDR2 reads FQGNSA. The CDR3 loop reads CASSLLAGAFDTQYF. The CDR3 bases are TGTGCCAGCAGCTTGCTAGCGGGGGCGTTCGATACGCAGTATTTT.

This clonotype appeared a few times. The chain is built from TRBV4-2 and TRBJ2-3; 8 bases map to TRBD2. Germline CDR1 LGHNA, CDR2 YNFKEQ. The V gene end was trimmed by 5 bases and the J gene end by 3 bases; junction bases not matched to a gene: 13. The CDR3 totals 17 residues. CDR3 nucleotide sequence: TGTGCCAGCAGCGCCGGGGACGGGGGGGCCTCGACAGATACGCAGTATTTT. Protein: CASSAGDGGASTDTQYF.

This clonotype appeared many times. The V call is TRBV29-1, the J call TRBJ2-3; maybe TRBD2 (6 bases). This CDR3 is 14 amino acids long. V shed 3 bases and J shed 1 base, with 11 bases lying between them. The germline gives CDR1 SQVTM, CDR2 ANQGSEA. The CDR3 DNA reads TGCAGCGTTGAGGGGGACTTTGGCACAGATACGCAGTATTTT. This translates into CSVEGDFGTDTQYF.

The rearrangement joins TRBV29-1 to TRBJ2-1, with a tentative D call TRBD2 (6 bases). Germline V gives CDR1 SQVTM, CDR2 ANQGSEA. The CDR3 loop spans 14 amino acids. V was cut by 3 bases and J by 5 bases, with 14 bases left in between. Here the CDR3 reads CSVEGRGEDNEQFF. The CDR3 DNA reads as TGCAGCGTTGAGGGACGAGGGGAGGACAATGAGCAGTTCTTC.

This clonotype was observed a handful of times. V gene TRBV5-1 combines with J gene TRBJ1-2; no clear D gene. Deletions cut 0 bases from V and 5 bases from J, with 11 bases between. This CDR3 is built from 14 residues. Germline lookup yields CDR1 SGHRS and CDR2 YFSETQ. CDR3 region: CASSLEAPIYGYTF. The CDR3 nucleotides are TGCGCCAGCAGCTTGGAGGCCCCCATATATGGCTACACCTTC.

The rearrangement uses TRBV18 and TRBJ2-5, with TRBD1 matching over 10 bases. CDR1 KGHSH and CDR2 LQKENI come from the germline V gene. This CDR3 comprises 16 residues. V trimming: 3 bases; J trimming: 4 bases; junction bases outside the gene matches: 8. CDR3 loop: CASSPDGTGAGETQYF. The CDR3 DNA follows: TGTGCCAGCTCACCGGACGGGACAGGGGCTGGAGAGACCCAGTACTTC.

This clonotype was recorded a few times. The rearrangement links TRBV20-1 to TRBJ1-1; D gene ambiguous. V was shortened by 0 bases and J by 8 bases, with 7 bases between the two germline ends. In germline, CDR1 is DFQATT, CDR2 SNEGSKA (reference sequence). The CDR3 covers 11 residues. The CDR3 region is CSARDQQEAFF. The CDR3, as DNA: TGCAGTGCTAGAGATCAACAGGAAGCTTTCTTT.

This clonotype appeared a few times. The chain has TRBV6-5 and TRBJ2-1; 12 nucleotides line up with TRBD2. The trim removed 5 bases at V and 2 bases at J, leaving 4 bases unmatched. From germline, CDR1 is MNHEY and CDR2 SVGAGI. The CDR3 runs to 16 residues. In nucleotides, the CDR3 is TGTGCCAGCAGTCGGACTAGCGGGACCCCCTACAATGAGCAGTTCTTC. Its translation is CASSRTSGTPYNEQFF.

The V gene is TRBV24-1, the J gene TRBJ1-2; D is unclear. The V end lost 3 bases, the J end lost 8 bases, and 9 bases lay between the germline ends. Per germline, CDR1 KGHDR and CDR2 SFDVKD. The CDR3 spans 12 residues. The CDR3 bases are TGTGCCACCAGTGATGGCGGGAGAGGCTACACCTTC. It encodes CATSDGGRGYTF.

The chain links TRBV27 to TRBJ2-1; D gene unclear. Trimming stripped 3 bases from V and 2 bases from J, with 11 bases between. This CDR3 spans 15 amino acids. Germline V gene data show CDR1 as MNHEY and CDR2 as SMNVEV (reference sequence). CDR3 nucleotides: TGTGCCAGCAGTTTCAAGGGAAATCCCTACAATGAGCAGTTCTTC. As protein: CASSFKGNPYNEQFF.

This clonotype was seen repeatedly, ten times or more. The chain couples TRBV25-1 to TRBJ2-3; TRBD1 is a possible D gene (6 bases). In germline, CDR1 is MGHDK, CDR2 SYGVNS. The CDR3 spans 14 residues. With 9 bases removed from V and 1 base from J, the gap between germline ends came to 14 bases. This chain's CDR3 is CASSGEGGTDTQYF. DNA for the CDR3: TGTGCCAGTTCGGGTGAGGGGGGCACAGATACGCAGTATTTT.

This clonotype was counted at least ten times. V is TRBV6-5 and J is TRBJ1-3; D is unclear. Between the trimmed V and J ends, which lost 7 bases and 4 bases, there was a span of 11 bases. CDR1 is MNHEY and CDR2 is SVGAGI in the germline V gene. The CDR3 totals 13 residues. CDR3 amino acids: CASTYAVGNTIYF. The CDR3 DNA sequence: TGTGCCAGCACTTATGCCGTGGGAAACACCATATATTTT.

This clonotype appeared a few times. The chain combines TRBV6-5 with TRBJ1-1, with 7 positions matching TRBD1. CDR1 and CDR2 from the germline V gene are MNHEY and SVGAGI. The CDR3 has 14 amino acids. The junction had 6 bases not matched to a gene; V was cut back by 4 bases and J by 4 bases. CDR3 sequence reads: CASSFDRESTEAFF. In DNA, the CDR3 is TGTGCCAGCAGTTTTGACAGGGAGAGCACTGAAGCTTTCTTT.

The sample holds many counts of this clonotype. The genes are TRBV6-5 and TRBJ1-1; D gene unclear. CDR1 MNHEY and CDR2 SVGAGI come from the germline V gene. The ends were cut back, 0 bases at V and 6 bases at J, with 8 bases in the middle. This CDR3 comprises 13 residues. CDR3 bases: TGTGCCAGCAGTTACTCGATTGAAGCTGAAGCTTTCTTT. Translated: CASSYSIEAEAFF.

This clonotype was seen only a few times. The chain recombines TRBV10-3 with TRBJ2-1; D is possibly TRBD2 (5 bases). Germline V CDR1 and CDR2: ENHRY, SYGVKD. This CDR3 is 14 amino acids long. Trimming shortened V by 6 bases and J by 7 bases, and 16 bases separated the two germline ends. This CDR3 is CAISLLGLGNEQFF. CDR3 bases: TGTGCCATCAGCCTACTAGGTTTGGGGAATGAGCAGTTCTTC.

This clonotype was found many times. J is TRBJ1-5 and V is TRBV9; D is undetermined. The germline V and J ends were trimmed by 4 bases and 2 bases, with 13 bases remaining between them. CDR1 is SGDLS and CDR2 is YYNGEE in the germline V gene. The CDR3 sequence is 15 residues long. The CDR3 sequence is CASSRRGVGNQPQHF. The CDR3 nucleotides read TGTGCCAGCAGCCGGCGAGGAGTTGGCAATCAGCCCCAGCATTTT.

This clonotype came up a few times. The CDR3, as DNA: TGTGCCAGCAAGATTACAGGGATCGGGAATAATGAGCAGTTCTTC. It is translated as CASKITGIGNNEQFF. The rearrangement joins TRBV21-1 to TRBJ2-1; the D call in the table, TRBD1, was not verified against the DNA. TRBV21-1 is reported as a pseudogene. This CDR3 has 15 residues.

In its sample, this clonotype was seen a few times. The J gene is TRBJ2-1, the V gene TRBV27; TRBD1 matches 7 bases. This CDR3 region has 15 residues. With 4 bases clipped from V and 7 bases from J, the junction kept 10 bases outside the gene matches. The germline V gene encodes CDR1 MNHEY and CDR2 SMNVEV (reference sequence). The CDR3 DNA follows: TGTGCCAGCAGTTCCTCCCCGACAGGGTTAAATGAGCAGTTCTTC. This translates into CASSSSPTGLNEQFF.